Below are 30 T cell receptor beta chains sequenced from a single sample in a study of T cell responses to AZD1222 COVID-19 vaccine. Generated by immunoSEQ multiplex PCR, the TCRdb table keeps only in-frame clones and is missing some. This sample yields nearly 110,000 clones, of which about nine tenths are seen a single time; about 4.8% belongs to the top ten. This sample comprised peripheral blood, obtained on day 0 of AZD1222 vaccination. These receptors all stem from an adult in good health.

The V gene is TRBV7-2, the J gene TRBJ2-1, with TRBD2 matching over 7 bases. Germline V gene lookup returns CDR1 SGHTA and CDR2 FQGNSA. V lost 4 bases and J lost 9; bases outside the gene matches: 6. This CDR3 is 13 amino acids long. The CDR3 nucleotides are TGTGCCAGCAGCTCTCCCGGGGGGACTGAGCAGTTCTTC. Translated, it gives CASSSPGGTEQFF. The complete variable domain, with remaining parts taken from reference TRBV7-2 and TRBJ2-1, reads GAGVSQSPSNKVTEKGKDVELRCDPISGHTALYWYRQSLGQGLEFLIYFQGNSAPDKSGLPSDRFSAERTGGSVSTLTIQRTQQEDSAVYLCASSSPGGTEQFFGPGTRLTVL.

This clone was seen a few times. The CDR3 DNA sequence: TGTGCCAGCAGGACCACGGGGCTCGGGTTGGAGACCCAGTACTTC. Its translation is CASRTTGLGLETQYF. This sequence joins TRBV2 and TRBJ2-5; either TRBD1 or TRBD2 may supply D (5 bases each). The V and J ends lost 6 bases and 5 bases respectively, with 19 bases between them. CDR1 is SNHLY and CDR2 is FYNNEI in the germline V gene. The CDR3 spans 15 residues.

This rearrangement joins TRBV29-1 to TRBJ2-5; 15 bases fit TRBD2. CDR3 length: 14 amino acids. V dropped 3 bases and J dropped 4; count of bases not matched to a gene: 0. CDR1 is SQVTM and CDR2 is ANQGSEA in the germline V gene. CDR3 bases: TGCAGCGTTGAGGGACTAGCGGGAGGAGAGACCCAGTACTTC. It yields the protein CSVEGLAGGETQYF.

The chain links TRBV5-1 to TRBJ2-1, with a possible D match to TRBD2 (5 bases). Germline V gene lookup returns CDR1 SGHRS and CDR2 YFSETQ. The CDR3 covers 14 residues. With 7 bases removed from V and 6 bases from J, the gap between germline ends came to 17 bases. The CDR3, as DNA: TGCGCCAGCTCTCCCGGAGGAGCCGTCAATGAGCAGTTCTTC. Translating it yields CASSPGGAVNEQFF. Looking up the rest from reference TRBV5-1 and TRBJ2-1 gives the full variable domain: KAGVTQTPRYLIKTRGQQVTLSCSPISGHRSVSWYQQTPGQGLQFLFEYFSETQRNKGNFPGRFSGRQFSNSRSEMNVSTLELGDSALYLCASSPGGAVNEQFFGPGTRLTVL.

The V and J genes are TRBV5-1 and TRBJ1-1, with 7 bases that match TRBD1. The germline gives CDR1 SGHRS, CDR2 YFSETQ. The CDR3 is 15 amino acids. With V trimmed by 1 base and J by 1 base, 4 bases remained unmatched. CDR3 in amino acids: CASSLIAGGNTEAFF. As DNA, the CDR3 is TGCGCCAGCAGCTTGATCGCAGGGGGGAACACTGAAGCTTTCTTT.

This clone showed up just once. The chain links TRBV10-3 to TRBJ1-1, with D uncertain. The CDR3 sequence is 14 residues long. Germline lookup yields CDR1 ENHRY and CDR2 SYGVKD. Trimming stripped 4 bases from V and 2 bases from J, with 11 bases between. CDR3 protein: CAISVNSRNTEAFF. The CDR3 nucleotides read TGTGCCATCAGTGTGAACAGCCGTAACACTGAAGCTTTCTTT.

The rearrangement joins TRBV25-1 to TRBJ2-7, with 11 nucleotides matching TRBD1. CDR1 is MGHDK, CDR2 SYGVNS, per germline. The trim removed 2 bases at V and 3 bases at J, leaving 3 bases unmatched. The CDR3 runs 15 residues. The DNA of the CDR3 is TGTGCCAGCAGTGAACGGACAGGGGGCTTCTACGAGCAGTACTTC. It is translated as CASSERTGGFYEQYF.

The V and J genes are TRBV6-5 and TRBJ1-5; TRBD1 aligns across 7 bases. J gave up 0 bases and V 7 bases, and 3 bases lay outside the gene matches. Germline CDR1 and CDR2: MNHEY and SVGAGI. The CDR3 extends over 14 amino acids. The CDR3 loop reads CASKQGYSNQPQHF. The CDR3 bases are TGTGCCAGCAAACAGGGGTATAGCAATCAGCCCCAGCATTTT.

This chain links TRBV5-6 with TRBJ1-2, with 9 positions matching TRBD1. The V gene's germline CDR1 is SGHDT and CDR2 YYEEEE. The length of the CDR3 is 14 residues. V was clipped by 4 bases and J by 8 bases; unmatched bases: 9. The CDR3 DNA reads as TGTGCCAGCAGCGTAAGGACAGGGGATAGAGGCTACACCTTC. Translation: CASSVRTGDRGYTF. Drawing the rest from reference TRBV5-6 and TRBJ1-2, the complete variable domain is DAGVTQSPTHLIKTRGQQVTLRCSPKSGHDTVSWYQQALGQGPQFIFQYYEEEERQRGNFPDRFSGHQFPNYSSELNVNALLLGDSALYLCASSVRTGDRGYTFGSGTRLTVV.

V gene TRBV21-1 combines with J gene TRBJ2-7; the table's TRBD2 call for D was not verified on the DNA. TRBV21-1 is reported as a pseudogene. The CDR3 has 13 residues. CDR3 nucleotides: TGTGCCAGCAGCGGCGGGGTTTCCTACGAGCAGTACTTC. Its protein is CASSGGVSYEQYF.

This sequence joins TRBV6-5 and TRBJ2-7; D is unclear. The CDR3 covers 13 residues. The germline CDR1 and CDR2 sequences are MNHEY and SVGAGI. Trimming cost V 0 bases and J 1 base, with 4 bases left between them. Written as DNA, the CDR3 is TGTGCCAGCAGTTACTCGAGGTCCTACGAGCAGTACTTC. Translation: CASSYSRSYEQYF.

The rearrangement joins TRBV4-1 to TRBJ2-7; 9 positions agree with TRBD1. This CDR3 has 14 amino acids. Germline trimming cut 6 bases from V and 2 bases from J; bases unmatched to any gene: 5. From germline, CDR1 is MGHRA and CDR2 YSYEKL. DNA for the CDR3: TGCGCCAGCAGTCACCGGGACAGGGCCTACGAGCAGTACTTC. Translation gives CASSHRDRAYEQYF.

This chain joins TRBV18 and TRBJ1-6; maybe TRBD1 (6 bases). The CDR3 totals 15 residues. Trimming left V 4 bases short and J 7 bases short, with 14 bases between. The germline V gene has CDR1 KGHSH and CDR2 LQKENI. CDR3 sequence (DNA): TGTGCCAGCTCACAAGCGGCAGGGGCGAATTCACCCCTCCACTTT. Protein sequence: CASSQAAGANSPLHF.

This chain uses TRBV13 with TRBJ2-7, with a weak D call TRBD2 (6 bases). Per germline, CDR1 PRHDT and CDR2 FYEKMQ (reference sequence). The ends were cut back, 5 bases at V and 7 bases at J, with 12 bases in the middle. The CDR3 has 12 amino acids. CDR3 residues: CASSLAGGEQYF. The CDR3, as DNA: TGTGCCAGCAGCCTCGCCGGGGGTGAGCAGTACTTC. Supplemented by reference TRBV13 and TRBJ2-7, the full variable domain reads AAGVIQSPRHLIKEKRETATLKCYPIPRHDTVYWYQQGPGQDPQFLISFYEKMQSDKGSIPDRFSAQQFSDYHSELNMSSLELGDSALYFCASSLAGGEQYFGPGTRLTVT.

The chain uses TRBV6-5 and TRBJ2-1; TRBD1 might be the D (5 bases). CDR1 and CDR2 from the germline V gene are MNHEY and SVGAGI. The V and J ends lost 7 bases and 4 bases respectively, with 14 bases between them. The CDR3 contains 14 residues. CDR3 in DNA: TGTGCCAGCAAAGACCCCAGGGATTACAATGAGCAGTTCTTC. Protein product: CASKDPRDYNEQFF.

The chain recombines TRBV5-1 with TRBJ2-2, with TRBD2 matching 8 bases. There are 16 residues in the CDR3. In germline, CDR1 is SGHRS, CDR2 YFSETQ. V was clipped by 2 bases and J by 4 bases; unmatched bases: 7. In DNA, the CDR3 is TGCGCCAGCAGCTTTGGGCTAGCGGGTTCCACCGGGGAGCTGTTTTTT. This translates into CASSFGLAGSTGELFF. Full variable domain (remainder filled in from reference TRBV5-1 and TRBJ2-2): KAGVTQTPRYLIKTRGQQVTLSCSPISGHRSVSWYQQTPGQGLQFLFEYFSETQRNKGNFPGRFSGRQFSNSRSEMNVSTLELGDSALYLCASSFGLAGSTGELFFGEGSRLTVL.

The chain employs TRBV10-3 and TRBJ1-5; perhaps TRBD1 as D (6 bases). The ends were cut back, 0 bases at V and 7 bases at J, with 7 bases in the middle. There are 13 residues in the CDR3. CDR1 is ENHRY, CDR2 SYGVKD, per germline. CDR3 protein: CAISESGAQPQHF. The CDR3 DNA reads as TGTGCCATCAGTGAGTCGGGGGCCCAGCCCCAGCATTTT.

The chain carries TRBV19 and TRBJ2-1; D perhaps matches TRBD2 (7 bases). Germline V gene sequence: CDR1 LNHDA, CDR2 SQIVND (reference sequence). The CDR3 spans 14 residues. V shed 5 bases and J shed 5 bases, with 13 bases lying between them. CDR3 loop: CASSPWGGHNEQFF. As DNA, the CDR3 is TGTGCCAGTAGTCCTTGGGGGGGGCACAATGAGCAGTTCTTC. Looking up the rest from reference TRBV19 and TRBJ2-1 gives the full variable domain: DGGITQSPKYLFRKEGQNVTLSCEQNLNHDAMYWYRQDPGQGLRLIYYSQIVNDFQKGDIAEGYSVSREKKESFPLTVTSAQKNPTAFYLCASSPWGGHNEQFFGPGTRLTVL.

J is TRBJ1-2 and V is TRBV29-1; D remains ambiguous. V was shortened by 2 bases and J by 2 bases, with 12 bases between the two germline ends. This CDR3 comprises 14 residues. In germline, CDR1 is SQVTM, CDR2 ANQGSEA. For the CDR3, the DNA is TGCAGCGTTGAAAAAACCGCAAGGAACTATGGCTACACCTTC. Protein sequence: CSVEKTARNYGYTF.

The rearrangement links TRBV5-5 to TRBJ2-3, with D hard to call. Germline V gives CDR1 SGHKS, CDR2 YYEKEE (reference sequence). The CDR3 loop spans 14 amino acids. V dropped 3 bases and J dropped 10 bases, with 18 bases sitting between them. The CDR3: CASSSVYTKLAQYF. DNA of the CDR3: TGTGCCAGCAGCTCCGTTTACACTAAATTGGCGCAGTATTTT.

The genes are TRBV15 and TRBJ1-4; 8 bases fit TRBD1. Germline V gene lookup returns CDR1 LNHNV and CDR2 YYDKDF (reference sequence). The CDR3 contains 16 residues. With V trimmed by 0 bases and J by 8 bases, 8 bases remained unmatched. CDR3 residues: CATSRDAGTGREKLFF. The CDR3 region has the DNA TGTGCCACCAGCAGAGACGCCGGGACAGGAAGGGAAAAACTGTTTTTT.

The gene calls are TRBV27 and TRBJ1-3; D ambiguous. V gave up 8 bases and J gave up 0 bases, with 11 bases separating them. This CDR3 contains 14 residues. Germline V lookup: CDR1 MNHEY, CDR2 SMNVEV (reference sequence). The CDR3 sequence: CASGPQFSGNTIYF. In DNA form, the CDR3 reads TGTGCCAGCGGACCTCAGTTCTCTGGAAACACCATATATTTT.

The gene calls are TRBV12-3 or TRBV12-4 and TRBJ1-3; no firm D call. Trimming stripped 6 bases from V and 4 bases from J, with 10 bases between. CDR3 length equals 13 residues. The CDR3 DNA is TGTGCCAGCAGCCATGAGGGCGGAAACACCATATATTTT. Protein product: CASSHEGGNTIYF.

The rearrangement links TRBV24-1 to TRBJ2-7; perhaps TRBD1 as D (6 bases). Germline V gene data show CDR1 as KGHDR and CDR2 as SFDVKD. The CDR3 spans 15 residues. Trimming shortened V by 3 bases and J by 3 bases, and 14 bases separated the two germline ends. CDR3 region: CATSDPSRGSYEQYF. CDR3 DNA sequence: TGTGCCACCAGTGATCCATCCAGGGGAAGCTACGAGCAGTACTTC.

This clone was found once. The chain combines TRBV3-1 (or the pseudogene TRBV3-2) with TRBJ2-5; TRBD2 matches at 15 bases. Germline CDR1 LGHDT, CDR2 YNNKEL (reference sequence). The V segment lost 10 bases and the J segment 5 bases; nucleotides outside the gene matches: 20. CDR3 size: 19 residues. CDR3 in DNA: TGTGCCACCTCGCCGGACGGGACTAGCGGGAGGCCCACCGAGGAGACCCAGTACTTC. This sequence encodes CATSPDGTSGRPTEETQYF.

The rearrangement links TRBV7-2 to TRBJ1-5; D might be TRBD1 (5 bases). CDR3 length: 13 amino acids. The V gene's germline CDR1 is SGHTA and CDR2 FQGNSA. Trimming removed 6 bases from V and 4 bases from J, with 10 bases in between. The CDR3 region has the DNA TGTGCCAGCAGGGGTGGGACTAATCAGCCCCAGCATTTT. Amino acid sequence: CASRGGTNQPQHF.

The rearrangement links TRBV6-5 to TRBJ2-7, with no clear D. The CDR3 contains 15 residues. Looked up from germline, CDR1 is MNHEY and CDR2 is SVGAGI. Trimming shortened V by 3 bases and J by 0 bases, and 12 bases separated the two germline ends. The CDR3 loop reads CASSYSAESSYEQYF. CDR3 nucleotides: TGTGCCAGCAGTTATTCGGCGGAGAGCTCCTACGAGCAGTACTTC.

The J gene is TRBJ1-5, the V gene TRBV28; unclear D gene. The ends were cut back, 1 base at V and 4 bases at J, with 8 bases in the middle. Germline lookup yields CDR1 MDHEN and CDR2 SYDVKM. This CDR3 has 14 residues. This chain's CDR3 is CASSLLADNQPQHF. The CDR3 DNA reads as TGTGCCAGCAGTTTATTGGCGGATAATCAGCCCCAGCATTTT.

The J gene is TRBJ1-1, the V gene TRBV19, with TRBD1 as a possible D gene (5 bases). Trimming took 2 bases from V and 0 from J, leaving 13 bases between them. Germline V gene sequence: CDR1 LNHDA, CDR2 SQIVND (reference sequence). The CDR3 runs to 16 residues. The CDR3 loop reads CASSIWGLGMNTEAFF. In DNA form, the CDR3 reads TGTGCCAGTAGTATATGGGGGTTAGGGATGAACACTGAAGCTTTCTTT.

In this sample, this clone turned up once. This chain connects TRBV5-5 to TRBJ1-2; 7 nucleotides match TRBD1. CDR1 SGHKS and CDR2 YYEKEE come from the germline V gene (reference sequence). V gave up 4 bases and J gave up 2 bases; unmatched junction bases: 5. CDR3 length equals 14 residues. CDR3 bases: TGTGCCAGCAGCCCCGGGACAGCCAACTATGGCTACACCTTC. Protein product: CASSPGTANYGYTF.